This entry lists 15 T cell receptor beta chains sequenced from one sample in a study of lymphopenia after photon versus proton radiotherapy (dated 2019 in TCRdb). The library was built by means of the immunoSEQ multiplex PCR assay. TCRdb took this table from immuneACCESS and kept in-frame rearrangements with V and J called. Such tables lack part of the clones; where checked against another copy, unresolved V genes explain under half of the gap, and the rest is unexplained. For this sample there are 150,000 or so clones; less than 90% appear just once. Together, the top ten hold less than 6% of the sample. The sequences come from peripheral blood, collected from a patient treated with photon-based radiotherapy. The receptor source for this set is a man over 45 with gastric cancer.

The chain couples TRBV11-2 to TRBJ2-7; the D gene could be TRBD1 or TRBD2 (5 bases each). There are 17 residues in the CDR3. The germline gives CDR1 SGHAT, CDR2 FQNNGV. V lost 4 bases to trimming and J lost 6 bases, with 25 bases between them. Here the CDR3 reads CASSSLLVSSGGLEQYF. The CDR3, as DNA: TGTGCCAGCAGCTCCCTCCTTGTCTCCTCTGGGGGTCTCGAGCAGTACTTC.

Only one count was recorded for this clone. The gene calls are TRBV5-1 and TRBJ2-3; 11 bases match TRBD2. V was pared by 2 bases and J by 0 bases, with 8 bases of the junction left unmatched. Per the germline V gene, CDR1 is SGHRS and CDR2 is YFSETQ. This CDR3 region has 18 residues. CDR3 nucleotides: TGCGCCAGCAGCTTAGGAGGGGGGACTAGCGGCAGCACAGATACGCAGTATTTT. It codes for CASSLGGGTSGSTDTQYF.

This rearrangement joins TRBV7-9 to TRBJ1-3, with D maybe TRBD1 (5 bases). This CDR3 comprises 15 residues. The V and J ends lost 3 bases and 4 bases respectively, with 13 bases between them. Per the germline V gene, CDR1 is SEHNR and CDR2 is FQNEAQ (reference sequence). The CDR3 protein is CASSLYQGTGNTIYF. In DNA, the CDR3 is TGTGCCAGCAGCTTGTATCAGGGAACAGGAAACACCATATATTTT.

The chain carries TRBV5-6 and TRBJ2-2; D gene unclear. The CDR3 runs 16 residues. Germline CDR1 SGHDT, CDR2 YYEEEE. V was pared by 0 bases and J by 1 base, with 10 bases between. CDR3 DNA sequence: TGTGCCAGCAGCTTGGCCACGGCAAGGAACACCGGGGAGCTGTTTTTT. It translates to CASSLATARNTGELFF.

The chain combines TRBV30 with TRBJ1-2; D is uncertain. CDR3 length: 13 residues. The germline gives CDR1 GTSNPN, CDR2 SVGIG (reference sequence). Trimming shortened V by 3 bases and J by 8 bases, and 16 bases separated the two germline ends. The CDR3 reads CAWSVLWSDGYTF. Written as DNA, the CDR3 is TGTGCCTGGAGCGTTCTCTGGAGTGACGGCTACACCTTC.

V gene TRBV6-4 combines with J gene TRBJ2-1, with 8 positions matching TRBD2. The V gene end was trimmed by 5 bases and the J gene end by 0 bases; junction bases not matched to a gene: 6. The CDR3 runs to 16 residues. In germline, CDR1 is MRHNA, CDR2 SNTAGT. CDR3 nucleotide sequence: TGTGCCAGCAGTATACTAAGCGGGAGCTCCTACAATGAGCAGTTCTTC. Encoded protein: CASSILSGSSYNEQFF.

CDR3 region: CASSRSQGMDIQYF. The CDR3 DNA reads as TGTGCCAGCAGCCGGTCACAGGGTATGGACATTCAGTACTTC. The V and J genes are TRBV6-1 and TRBJ2-4; possibly TRBD1 for D (6 bases). The CDR3 length is 14 residues. Germline loops: CDR1 MNHNS, CDR2 SASEGT. V gave up 6 bases and J gave up 8 bases, with 17 bases separating them.

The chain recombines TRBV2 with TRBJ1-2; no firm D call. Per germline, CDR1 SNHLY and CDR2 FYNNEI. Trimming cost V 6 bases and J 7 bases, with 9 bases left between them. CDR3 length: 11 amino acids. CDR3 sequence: CASRENGGYTF. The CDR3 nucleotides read TGTGCCAGCAGGGAGAACGGTGGCTACACCTTC.

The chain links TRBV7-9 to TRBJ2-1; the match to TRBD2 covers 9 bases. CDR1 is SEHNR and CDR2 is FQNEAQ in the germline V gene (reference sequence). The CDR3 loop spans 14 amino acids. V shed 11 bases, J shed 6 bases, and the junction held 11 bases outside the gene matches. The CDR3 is CAGAGTAGGNEQFF. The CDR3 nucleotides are TGTGCCGGAGCCGGGACAGCGGGAGGCAATGAGCAGTTCTTC.

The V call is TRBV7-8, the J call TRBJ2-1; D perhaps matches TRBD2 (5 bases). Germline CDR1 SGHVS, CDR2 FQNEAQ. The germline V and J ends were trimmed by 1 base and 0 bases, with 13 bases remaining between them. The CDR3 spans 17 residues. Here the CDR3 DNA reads TGTGCCAGCAGCTTAGGGAGGAATCCCAGCTCCTACAATGAGCAGTTCTTC. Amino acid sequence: CASSLGRNPSSYNEQFF.

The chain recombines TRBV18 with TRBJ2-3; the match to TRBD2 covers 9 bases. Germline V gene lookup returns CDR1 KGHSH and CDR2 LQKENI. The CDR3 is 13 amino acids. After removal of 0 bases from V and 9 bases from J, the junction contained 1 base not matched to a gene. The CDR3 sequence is CASSPPGLATQYF. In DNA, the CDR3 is TGTGCCAGCTCACCACCGGGACTAGCAACGCAGTATTTT.

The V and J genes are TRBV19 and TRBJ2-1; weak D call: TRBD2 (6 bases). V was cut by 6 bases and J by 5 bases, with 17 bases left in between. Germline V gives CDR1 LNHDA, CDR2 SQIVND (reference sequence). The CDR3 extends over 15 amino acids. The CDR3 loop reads CASRDSGNLDNEQFF. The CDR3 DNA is TGTGCCAGTAGAGATAGCGGCAACTTGGACAATGAGCAGTTCTTC.

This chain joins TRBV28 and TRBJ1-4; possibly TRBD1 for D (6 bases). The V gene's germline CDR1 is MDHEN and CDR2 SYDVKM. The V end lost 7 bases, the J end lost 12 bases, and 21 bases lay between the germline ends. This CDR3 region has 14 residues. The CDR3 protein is CASNDRSPLDELFF. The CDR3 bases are TGTGCCAGCAACGACAGGTCCCCTCTAGATGAACTGTTTTTT. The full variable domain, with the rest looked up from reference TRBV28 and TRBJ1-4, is DVKVTQSSRYLVKRTGEKVFLECVQDMDHENMFWYRQDPGLGLRLIYFSYDVKMKEKGDIPEGYSVSREKKERFSLILESASTNQTSMYLCASNDRSPLDELFFGSGTQLSVL.

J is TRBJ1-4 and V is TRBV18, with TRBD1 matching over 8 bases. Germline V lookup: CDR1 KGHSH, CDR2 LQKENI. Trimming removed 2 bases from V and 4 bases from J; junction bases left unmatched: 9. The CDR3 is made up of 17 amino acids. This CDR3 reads CASSPSTGTGFNEKLFF. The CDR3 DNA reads TGTGCCAGCTCACCATCAACCGGGACAGGATTTAATGAAAAACTGTTTTTT.

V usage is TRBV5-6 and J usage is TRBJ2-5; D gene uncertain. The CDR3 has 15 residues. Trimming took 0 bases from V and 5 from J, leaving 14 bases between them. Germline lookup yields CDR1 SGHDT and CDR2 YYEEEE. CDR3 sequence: CASSLATGWVETQYF. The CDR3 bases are TGTGCCAGCAGCTTGGCTACGGGCTGGGTGGAGACCCAGTACTTC.